The rows below give T cell receptor beta chains drawn from one sample of a study of PD-1 blockade in classical Hodgkin lymphoma. Data came from immunoSEQ multiplex PCR; TCRdb stores just in-frame clones and leaves some out. The repertoire includes more than 30,000 clones, about 90% of them detected once, and approximately 8.1% sits in the top ten. The source was peripheral blood mononuclear cells (PBMCs), collected before the second cycle of nivolumab. The receptors originated from a human donor with classical Hodgkin lymphoma. CDR3s leave out the opening cysteine and the closing phenylalanine or tryptophan. Not all rows give a size; the values are once, few, many and, for expanded clones, a class.

clone size	J gene	V gene	CDR3 protein
-	TRBJ1-2	TRBV7-9	ASSQIQGPYGYT
-	TRBJ2-1	TRBV25-1	ASSDESDEQF
-	TRBJ2-3	TRBV11-3	ASSLEFQGTDTQY
-	TRBJ1-2	TRBV6-5	ASSAGTGVFDGYT
once	TRBJ2-1	TRBV10-2	ASTSQLTSGIPHEQF
-	TRBJ2-5	TRBV7-3	ASSLTREVQETQY
-	TRBJ2-2	TRBV28	ASSLESLAGGPTGELF
-	TRBJ1-4	TRBV5-1	ASSLLLTDNEKLF
-	TRBJ2-1	TRBV7-3	ASSLSSAEQF
-	TRBJ1-3	TRBV5-4	ASSHTGAGNTIY
-	TRBJ2-3	TRBV27	ASTLLAGEDTQY
-	TRBJ2-7	TRBV6-5	ASRTGIEQY
-	TRBJ2-5	TRBV6-5	ASSTDLAGGETQY
-	TRBJ2-3	TRBV7-9	FRASGTTDTQY
-	TRBJ2-2	TRBV27	ASSQVRGGNTGELF
-	TRBJ2-4	TRBV7-8	ASSLRTSLAKNIQY
-	TRBJ2-7	TRBV9	ASSSADRASYEQY
-	TRBJ2-3	TRBV7-6	ASSLGTGTDTQY
-	TRBJ1-5	TRBV19	ASSIIGLPGVSNQPQH
few	TRBJ1-1	TRBV9	ASSGDRGTTEAF
-	TRBJ2-1	TRBV29-1	SAQNNEQF